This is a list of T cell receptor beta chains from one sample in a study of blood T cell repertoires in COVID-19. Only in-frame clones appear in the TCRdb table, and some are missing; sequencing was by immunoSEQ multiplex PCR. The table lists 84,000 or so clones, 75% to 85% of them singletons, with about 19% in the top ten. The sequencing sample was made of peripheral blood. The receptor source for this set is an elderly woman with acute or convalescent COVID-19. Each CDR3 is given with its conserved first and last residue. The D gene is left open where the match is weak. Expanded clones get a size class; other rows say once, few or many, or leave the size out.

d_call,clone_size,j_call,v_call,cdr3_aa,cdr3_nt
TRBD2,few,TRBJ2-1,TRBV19,CASSYTSGGVYEQFF,TGTGCCAGTAGTTATACTAGCGGGGGGGTGTATGAGCAGTTCTTC
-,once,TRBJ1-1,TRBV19,CASSRGSHLMNTEAFF,TGTGCCAGTAGCCGAGGGAGTCACTTAATGAACACTGAAGCTTTCTTT
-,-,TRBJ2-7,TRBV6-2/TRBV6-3,CASSYGQGGLREQYF,TGTGCCAGCAGTTACGGACAGGGAGGGCTACGGGAGCAGTACTTC
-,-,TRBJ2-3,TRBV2,CASRNDRYTQYF,TGTGCCAGCAGAAACGACAGGTATACGCAGTATTTT
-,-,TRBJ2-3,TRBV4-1,CASSQVLYTDTQYF,TGCGCCAGCAGCCAGGTACTCTACACAGATACGCAGTATTTT
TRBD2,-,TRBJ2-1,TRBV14,CASSRGLAGRLYSYNEQFF,TGTGCCAGCAGCCGGGGACTAGCGGGGAGATTGTACTCCTACAATGAGCAGTTCTTC
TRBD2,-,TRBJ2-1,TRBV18,CASSPKGLEDEQFF,TGTGCCAGCTCACCAAAGGGACTAGAGGATGAGCAGTTCTTC
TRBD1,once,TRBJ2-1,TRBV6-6,CASSDPGGNEQFF,TGTGCCAGCAGTGACCCAGGGGGCAATGAGCAGTTCTTC
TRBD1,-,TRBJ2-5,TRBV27,CASSSLGQAGETQYF,TGTGCCAGCAGTTCCTTGGGACAGGCGGGCGAGACCCAGTACTTC
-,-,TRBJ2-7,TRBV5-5,CASSGLRGQHEQYF,TGTGCCAGCAGTGGGCTACGGGGTCAGCACGAGCAGTACTTC
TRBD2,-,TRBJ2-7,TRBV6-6,CANPSGRTRDGIQYF,TGTGCTAACCCTAGCGGGAGAACAAGAGACGGTATTCAGTACTTC
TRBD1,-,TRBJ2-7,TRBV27,CAAGTGVYEQYF,TGTGCCGCCGGGACAGGGGTCTACGAGCAGTACTTC
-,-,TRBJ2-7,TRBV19,CASSVRSGEQYF,TGTGCCAGTAGTGTTAGGAGCGGGGAGCAGTACTTC
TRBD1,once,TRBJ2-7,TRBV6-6,CASVGQGAYEQYF,TGTGCCAGCGTAGGGCAGGGGGCCTACGAGCAGTACTTC
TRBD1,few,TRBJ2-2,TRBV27,CASSSDWQGANAGELFF,TGTGCCAGCAGTTCCGACTGGCAGGGGGCTAATGCCGGGGAGCTGTTTTTT
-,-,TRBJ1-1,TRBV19,CASSIGDINTEAFF,TGTGCCAGTAGTATTGGGGACATAAACACTGAAGCTTTCTTT
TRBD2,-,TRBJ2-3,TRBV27,CASSPLELADTQYF,TGTGCCAGCAGTCCCCTGGAACTAGCGGATACGCAGTATTTT
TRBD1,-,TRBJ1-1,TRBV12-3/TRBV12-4,CASSLVQGDYAFF,TGTGCCAGCAGTTTGGTTCAGGGGGATTACGCTTTCTTT
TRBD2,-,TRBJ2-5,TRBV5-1,CASSEVGTSGGQETQYF,TGCGCCAGCAGCGAAGTTGGAACTAGCGGGGGACAAGAGACCCAGTACTTC
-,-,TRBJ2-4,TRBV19,CASSIGVGGAKNIQYF,TGTGCCAGTAGTATAGGGGTGGGGGGAGCCAAAAACATTCAGTACTTC
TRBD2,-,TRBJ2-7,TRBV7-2,CASSPTSGSSYEQYF,TGTGCCAGCAGCCCTACTAGCGGGAGCTCCTACGAGCAGTACTTC
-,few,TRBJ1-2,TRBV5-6,CASSLANRALGYTF,TGTGCCAGCAGCTTGGCAAACAGGGCGTTAGGCTACACCTTC
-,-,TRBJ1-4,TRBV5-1,CASKPGPGNNEKLFF,TGCGCCAGCAAACCCGGACCAGGGAATAATGAAAAACTGTTTTTT
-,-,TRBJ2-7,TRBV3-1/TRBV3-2,CASSQGLPVVYEQYF,TGTGCCAGCAGCCAAGGACTGCCCGTAGTCTACGAGCAGTACTTC
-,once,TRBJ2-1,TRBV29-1,CSVVGGIGYEQFF,TGCAGCGTTGTCGGCGGGATTGGCTATGAGCAGTTCTTC